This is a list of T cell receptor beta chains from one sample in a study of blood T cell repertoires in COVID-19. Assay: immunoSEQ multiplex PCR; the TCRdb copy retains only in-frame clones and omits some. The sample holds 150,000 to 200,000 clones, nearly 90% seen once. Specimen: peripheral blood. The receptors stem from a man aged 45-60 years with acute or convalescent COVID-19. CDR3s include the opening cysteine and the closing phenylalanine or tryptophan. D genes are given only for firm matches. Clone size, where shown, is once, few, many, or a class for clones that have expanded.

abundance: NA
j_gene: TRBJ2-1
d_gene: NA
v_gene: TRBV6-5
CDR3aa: CASSYSSPYNEQFF
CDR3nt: TGTGCCAGCAGTTACTCGAGCCCCTACAATGAGCAGTTCTTC

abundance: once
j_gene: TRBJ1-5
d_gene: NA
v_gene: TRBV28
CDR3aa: CASSTLRYQVGQHF
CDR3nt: TGTGCCAGCAGTACACTGCGTTATCAGGTTGGTCAGCATTTT

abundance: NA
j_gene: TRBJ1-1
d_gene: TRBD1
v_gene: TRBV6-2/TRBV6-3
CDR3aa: CASSPTGDITEAFF
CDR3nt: TGTGCCAGCAGCCCTACAGGGGATATCACTGAAGCTTTCTTT

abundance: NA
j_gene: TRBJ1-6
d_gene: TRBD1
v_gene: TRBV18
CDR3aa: CASSQGQGDSPLHF
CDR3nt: TGTGCCAGCTCACAGGGACAGGGCGATTCACCCCTCCACTTT

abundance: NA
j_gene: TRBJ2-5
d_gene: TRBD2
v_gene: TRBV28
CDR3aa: CASRAGNQETQYF
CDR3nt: TGTGCCAGCAGAGCGGGAAACCAAGAGACCCAGTACTTC

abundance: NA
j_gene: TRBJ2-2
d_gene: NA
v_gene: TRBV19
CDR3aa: CASSIAGNTGELFF
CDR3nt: TGTGCCAGTAGTATTGCAGGGAACACCGGGGAGCTGTTTTTT

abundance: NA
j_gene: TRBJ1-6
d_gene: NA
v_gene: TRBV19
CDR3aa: CASMERERGVFSPLHF
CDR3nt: TGTGCCAGTATGGAGCGGGAGAGGGGGGTATTTTCACCCCTCCACTTT

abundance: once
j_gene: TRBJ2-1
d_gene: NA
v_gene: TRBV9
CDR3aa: CASSAPGFYNEQFF
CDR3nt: TGTGCCAGCAGCGCCCCAGGGTTTTACAATGAGCAGTTCTTC

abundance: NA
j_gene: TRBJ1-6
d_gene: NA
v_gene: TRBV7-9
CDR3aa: CASSLGHLYNSPLHF
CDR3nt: TGTGCCAGCAGCTTAGGACACCTCTATAATTCACCCCTCCACTTT

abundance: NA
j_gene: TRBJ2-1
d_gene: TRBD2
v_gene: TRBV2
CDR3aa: CASSLAGGPFEQFF
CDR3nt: TGTGCCAGCTCGCTAGCGGGAGGGCCTTTTGAGCAGTTCTTC

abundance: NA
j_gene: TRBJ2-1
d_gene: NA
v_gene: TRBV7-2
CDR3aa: CASSLRDLPRGNEQFF
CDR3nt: TGTGCCAGCAGCTTAAGGGACTTACCACGAGGGAATGAGCAGTTCTTC

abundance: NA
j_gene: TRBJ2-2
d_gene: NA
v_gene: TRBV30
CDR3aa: CAWQFTSTTGELFF
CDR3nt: TGTGCCTGGCAATTTACGAGCACCACCGGGGAGCTGTTTTTT

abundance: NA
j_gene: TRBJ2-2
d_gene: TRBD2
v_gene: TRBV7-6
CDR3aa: CASSLTSGGTGELFF
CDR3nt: TGTGCCAGCAGCTTGACTAGCGGGGGCACCGGGGAGCTGTTTTTT

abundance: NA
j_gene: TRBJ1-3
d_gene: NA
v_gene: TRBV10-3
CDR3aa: CAISELQGRGNTIYF
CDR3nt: TGTGCCATCAGTGAGTTGCAGGGGCGTGGAAACACCATATATTTT

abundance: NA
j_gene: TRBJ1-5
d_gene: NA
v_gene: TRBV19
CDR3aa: CASSPGVNQPQHF
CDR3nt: TGTGCCAGTAGTCCCGGGGTCAATCAGCCCCAGCATTTT

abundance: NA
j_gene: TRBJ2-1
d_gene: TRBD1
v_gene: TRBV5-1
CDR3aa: CASRPQTGGDEQFF
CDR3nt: TGCGCCAGCCGACCACAGACAGGGGGTGATGAGCAGTTCTTC

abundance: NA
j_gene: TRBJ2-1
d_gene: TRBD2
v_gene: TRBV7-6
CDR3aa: CASSLGASLAGAYNEQFF
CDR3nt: TGTGCCAGCAGCTTAGGGGCCTCCTTAGCGGGGGCCTACAATGAGCAGTTCTTC